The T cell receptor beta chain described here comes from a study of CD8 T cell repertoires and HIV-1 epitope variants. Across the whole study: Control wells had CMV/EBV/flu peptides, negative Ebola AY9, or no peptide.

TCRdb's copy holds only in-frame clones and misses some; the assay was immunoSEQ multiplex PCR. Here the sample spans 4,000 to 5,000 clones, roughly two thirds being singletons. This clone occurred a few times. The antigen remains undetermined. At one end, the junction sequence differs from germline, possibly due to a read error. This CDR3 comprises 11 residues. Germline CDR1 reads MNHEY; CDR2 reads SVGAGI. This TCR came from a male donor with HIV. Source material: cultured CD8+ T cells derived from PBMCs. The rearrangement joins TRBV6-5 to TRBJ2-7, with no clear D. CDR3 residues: CASSYSHEQYF. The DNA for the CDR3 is TGTGCCAGCAGTTACTCCCACGAGCAGTACTTC.